A selection of T cell receptor beta chains follows, all from one sample in a study of OX40 agonist ivuxolimab in advanced cancers. The repertoire was sequenced with immunoSEQ multiplex PCR; TCRdb's copy has only in-frame clones and lacks some. The sample holds around 80,000 clones; about 85% are singletons and the top ten take 0.99%. Sample: CD4+ or CD8+ T cells sorted from blood, taken in a trial of the OX40 agonist ivuxolimab. The receptors were sampled from an adult with an advanced solid tumor such as melanoma, head and neck, liver or kidney cancer. CDR3s leave out the opening cysteine and the closing phenylalanine or tryptophan. A D gene is named only where the DNA matches it firmly. Not all rows give a size; the values are once, few, many and, for expanded clones, a class.

D gene,V gene,clone size,CDR3 protein
NA,TRBV5-1,once,ASSPTVPSYEQY
NA,TRBV9,NA,ASSGAGQSQPQH
NA,TRBV6-1,NA,ASMRGEPAKNIQY
NA,TRBV7-2,NA,ASSLPSSSGANVLT
NA,TRBV4-1,few,ASSQVRGETQY
NA,TRBV2,NA,ASKGEAMNTEAF
TRBD1,TRBV19,NA,ASSTLHRGNQPQH
TRBD1,TRBV7-3,once,ASSLTGQGTNEQF
TRBD2,TRBV5-5,medium-sized,ASSFSGAQAEQY
TRBD1,TRBV10-3,NA,AISPTGDPGNTIY
TRBD1,TRBV6-5,NA,ASSSRDRVRYEQY
TRBD1,TRBV11-2,NA,ASSLSVQGAGETQY
NA,TRBV5-1,NA,ASSLGQMVNTEAF
NA,TRBV19,NA,ASRAGIGEKLF
TRBD1,TRBV19,NA,ASGDRAANYGYT
NA,TRBV5-1,NA,ASSRIQTGEDGYT
NA,TRBV6-5,NA,ASSWTDEQY
NA,TRBV5-4,NA,ASSLGVRGRETQY
TRBD1,TRBV18,once,ASSEYTGGRTGYT
NA,TRBV18,once,ASSPPAGTGVNQPQH
NA,TRBV12-5,NA,ASGFRGRGILKNEKLF
TRBD1,TRBV2,NA,ASTSDRAYEQY
TRBD2,TRBV6-5,NA,ASSSLAEYNEQF
NA,TRBV10-3,NA,AISESNRQGGGYT
NA,TRBV6-1,once,ASSDQLNTEAF
TRBD2,TRBV9,NA,ASSVSGTDYNEQF
TRBD2,TRBV19,NA,ASDSGRADNEQF
NA,TRBV19,NA,ASSIGDQPQH
TRBD2,TRBV9,NA,ASSVDPASGRVHEQY
NA,TRBV2,NA,ASSPTVGLHGYT
NA,TRBV27,NA,ASSCPQAVHYEQY
TRBD1,TRBV5-1,once,ASRPGQGTDTQY
NA,TRBV28,few,ASEFRQGYTDTQY
TRBD1,TRBV11-2,NA,ASSNSGTAIEQF
NA,TRBV6-7,NA,AIPGLNEQY
NA,TRBV6-1,NA,ASSEYLRAQETQY
NA,TRBV18,few,ASSRAVSDNSPLH
TRBD1,TRBV10-3,NA,AISYDRGETQY
TRBD2,TRBV2,once,ASSSSGGEINEQF
NA,TRBV5-5,NA,ASSPYGVYNEQF
TRBD1,TRBV5-1,NA,ASSIGQGAGETQY
TRBD1,TRBV7-9,NA,ASSSVFGQVDSNQPQH
TRBD2,TRBV5-8,NA,ATPSSGAAYTGELF
TRBD1,TRBV5-4,NA,ASSRDRGEQY
TRBD2,TRBV4-3,NA,ASSQDGRGGSYEQY
NA,TRBV10-2,NA,ASSWAAQETQY
NA,TRBV6-6,few,ASSYPATDTQY
NA,TRBV18,NA,ASSPPEGPPYEQY
TRBD2,TRBV5-1,NA,ASSVGLAETGELF
NA,TRBV10-3,NA,AISEILPSRYGYT
NA,TRBV18,NA,ASSPLEGMNTEAF
TRBD2,TRBV7-9,NA,ASRLKRGGLDTQY
NA,TRBV28,NA,ATSERGHYGYT
TRBD2,TRBV13,NA,ASSLYWTSGTNTGELF
NA,TRBV4-3,NA,ASSQQAFDEQF